What follows are 14 T cell receptor beta chains derived from one specimen sequenced in a study of blood T cell repertoires in COVID-19. Clones were read by immunoSEQ multiplex PCR, and TCRdb kept only the in-frame ones, dropping some. The table shows 150,000 to 250,000 clones, with just under 85% occurring only once. The material sequenced was peripheral blood. The origin of the receptors is a human donor with acute or convalescent COVID-19. The donor label of this sample is uncertain.

V is TRBV18 and J is TRBJ2-7; tentatively, D is TRBD2 (7 bases). The CDR3 is 15 residues long. Deletions cut 8 bases from V and 3 bases from J, with 20 bases between. Per germline, CDR1 KGHSH and CDR2 LQKENI. As DNA, the CDR3 is TGTGCCAGCCACACGTCGGGGGGCCTTGACTACGAGCAGTACTTC. As protein: CASHTSGGLDYEQYF.

The rearrangement uses TRBV9 and TRBJ1-3; 8 positions match TRBD1. CDR1 is SGDLS and CDR2 is YYNGEE in the germline V gene. The CDR3 totals 15 residues. Germline trimming cut 3 bases from V and 0 bases from J; bases unmatched to any gene: 2. Here the CDR3 reads CASSADRGSGNTIYF. In nucleotides, the CDR3 is TGTGCCAGCAGCGCTGACAGGGGCTCTGGAAACACCATATATTTT.

The chain is built from TRBV2 and TRBJ1-6; D is uncertain. CDR1 is SNHLY, CDR2 FYNNEI, per germline. The CDR3 covers 14 residues. V was pared by 3 bases and J by 5 bases, with 8 bases between. In DNA, the CDR3 is TGTGCCAGCAGTGAGAGGAGGGATAATTCACCCCTCCACTTT. This sequence encodes CASSERRDNSPLHF.

The chain employs TRBV2 and TRBJ1-1; TRBD1 aligns across 7 bases. The length of the CDR3 is 15 residues. The germline CDR1 and CDR2 sequences are SNHLY and FYNNEI. V lost 5 bases and J lost 3; bases outside the gene matches: 9. As DNA, the CDR3 is TGTGCCAGCAGTTTGACAGGGACGCGGGACACTGAAGCTTTCTTT. Encoded protein: CASSLTGTRDTEAFF.

The chain combines TRBV5-1 with TRBJ1-2, with no clear D. V was pared by 4 bases and J by 0 bases, with 10 bases between. The CDR3 covers 14 residues. Germline lookup yields CDR1 SGHRS and CDR2 YFSETQ. The CDR3 region is CASSPEVANYGYTF. CDR3 in DNA: TGCGCCAGCAGCCCGGAGGTGGCTAACTATGGCTACACCTTC.

The chain combines TRBV19 with TRBJ1-2; 9 nucleotides align to TRBD1. Per germline, CDR1 LNHDA and CDR2 SQIVND (reference sequence). The CDR3 runs to 15 residues. V dropped 4 bases and J dropped 5; count of bases not matched to a gene: 8. CDR3 bases: TGTGCCAGTAGTAAAACGACAGGGGGGGCTTATGGCTACACCTTC. This translates into CASSKTTGGAYGYTF.

The V and J genes are TRBV7-8 and TRBJ2-7, with 9 bases aligning to TRBD2. V was pared by 1 base and J by 2 bases, with 9 bases of the junction left unmatched. The CDR3 is made up of 17 amino acids. Germline V gene sequence: CDR1 SGHVS, CDR2 FQNEAQ. This CDR3 reads CASSLVGASGNTYEQYF. CDR3 in DNA: TGTGCCAGCAGCTTAGTTGGGGCTAGCGGGAACACCTACGAGCAGTACTTC.

The table lists this clone with many counts. The rearrangement links TRBV21-1 to TRBJ2-7; the D call TRBD1 from the table was never checked on the DNA. TRBV21-1 is classified as a pseudogene. There are 17 residues in the CDR3. The CDR3 loop is CASSPPCQGALVYEQYF. The DNA of the CDR3 is TGTGCCAGCAGCCCCCCTTGTCAGGGGGCGTTAGTCTACGAGCAGTACTTC.

The chain employs TRBV30 and TRBJ1-5; 7 nucleotides agree with TRBD1. V was pared by 0 bases and J by 6 bases, with 2 bases of the junction left unmatched. Germline lookup yields CDR1 GTSNPN and CDR2 SVGIG (reference sequence). The CDR3 runs 13 residues. CDR3 loop: CAWSVGGFQPQHF. CDR3 nucleotides: TGTGCCTGGAGTGTAGGGGGCTTTCAGCCCCAGCATTTT.

This clone was seen a handful of times. The rearrangement links TRBV6-6 to TRBJ2-7; TRBD1 matches at 7 bases. The CDR3 has 14 residues. After removal of 8 bases from V and 5 bases from J, the junction contained 12 bases not matched to a gene. Germline values: CDR1 MNHNY, CDR2 SVGAGI (reference sequence). CDR3 DNA sequence: TGTGCCAGCGAGGCCATCGCAGGGGGTGACGAGCAGTACTTC. Translated: CASEAIAGGDEQYF.

This chain uses TRBV5-1 with TRBJ2-1, with D tentatively TRBD2 (7 bases). Trimming removed 2 bases at V and 1 base at J, with 13 bases between. This CDR3 is built from 16 residues. The germline V gene encodes CDR1 SGHRS and CDR2 YFSETQ. CDR3 amino acids: CASSLGGGLSYNEQFF. CDR3 DNA sequence: TGCGCCAGCAGCTTAGGGGGAGGGCTATCCTACAATGAGCAGTTCTTC. The variable domain in full, completed from reference TRBV5-1 and TRBJ2-1, reads KAGVTQTPRYLIKTRGQQVTLSCSPISGHRSVSWYQQTPGQGLQFLFEYFSETQRNKGNFPGRFSGRQFSNSRSEMNVSTLELGDSALYLCASSLGGGLSYNEQFFGPGTRLTVL.

This clone was observed once. The chain carries TRBV18 and TRBJ2-7; 7 nucleotides match TRBD1. This CDR3 comprises 13 residues. CDR1 and CDR2 (germline): KGHSH, LQKENI. Trimming cost V 2 bases and J 5 bases; bases outside gene matches: 3. CDR3 coding DNA: TGTGCCAGCTCACCAGACAGGGATAACGAGCAGTACTTC. Protein: CASSPDRDNEQYF.

The chain recombines TRBV6-5 with TRBJ1-2; 7 bases map to TRBD1. The ends lost 6 bases at V and 6 bases at J; junction bases unmatched: 7. Germline-derived CDR1 and CDR2 are MNHEY and SVGAGI. The CDR3 sequence is 13 residues long. The CDR3 nucleotides are TGTGCCAGCAGGGATACAGGGGCCCATGGCTACACCTTC. Residues: CASRDTGAHGYTF.

This clone appeared a single time. The CDR3 loop reads CASSRSISGTYEQYF. The CDR3 DNA reads as TGTGCCAGCAGTCGATCTATAAGCGGGACCTACGAGCAGTACTTC. The chain employs TRBV6-6 and TRBJ2-7; 7 bases fit TRBD2. CDR1 MNHNY and CDR2 SVGAGI come from the germline V gene (reference sequence). J gave up 2 bases and V 5 bases, and 9 bases lay outside the gene matches. The CDR3 sequence is 15 residues long.